This paragraph covers one TCR beta chain sequence. Antigen unknown. Using immunoSEQ multiplex PCR, the repertoire was profiled, and TCRdb retains in-frame clones only, with some absent. This sample carries roughly 100,000 clones, roughly 91% of them seen once, and the ten largest clones take under 0.2%. This sample is drawn from a study of graft-versus-host responses after intestinal transplantation. Germline trimming cut 4 bases from V and 6 bases from J; bases unmatched to any gene: 8. The CDR3 consists of 17 residues. Germline loops: CDR1 SEHNR, CDR2 FQNEAQ (reference sequence). This clonotype originated in a human donor who was the organ donor for an intestinal transplant. This sequence joins TRBV7-9 and TRBJ1-6; 11 bases match TRBD1. The sample was unstimulated CD4+ T cells sorted from spleen or lymph node cells, taken before transplant. The CDR3 sequence: CASSYTGTGGINSPLHF. The CDR3 nucleotides are TGTGCCAGCAGCTATACCGGGACAGGGGGTATTAATTCACCCCTCCACTTT.